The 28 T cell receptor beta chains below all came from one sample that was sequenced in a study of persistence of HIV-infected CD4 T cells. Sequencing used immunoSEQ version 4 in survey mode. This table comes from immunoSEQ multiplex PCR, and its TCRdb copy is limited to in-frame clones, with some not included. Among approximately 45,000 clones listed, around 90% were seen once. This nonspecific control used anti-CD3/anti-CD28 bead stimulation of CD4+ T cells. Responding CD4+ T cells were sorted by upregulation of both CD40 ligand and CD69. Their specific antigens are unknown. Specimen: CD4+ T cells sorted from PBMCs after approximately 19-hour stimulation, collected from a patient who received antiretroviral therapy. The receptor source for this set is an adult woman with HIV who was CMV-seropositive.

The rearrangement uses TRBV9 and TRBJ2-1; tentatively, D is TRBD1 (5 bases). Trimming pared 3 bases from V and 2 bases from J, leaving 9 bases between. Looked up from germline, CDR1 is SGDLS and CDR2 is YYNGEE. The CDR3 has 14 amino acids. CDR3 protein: CASSATVAYNEQFF. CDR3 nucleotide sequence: TGTGCCAGCAGCGCGACAGTGGCCTACAATGAGCAGTTCTTC.

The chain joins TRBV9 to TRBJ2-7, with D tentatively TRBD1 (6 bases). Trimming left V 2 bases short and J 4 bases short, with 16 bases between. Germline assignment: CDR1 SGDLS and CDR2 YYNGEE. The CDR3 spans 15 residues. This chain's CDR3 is CASSVGAGQLYEQYF. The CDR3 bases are TGTGCCAGCAGCGTGGGGGCAGGGCAACTTTACGAGCAGTACTTC.

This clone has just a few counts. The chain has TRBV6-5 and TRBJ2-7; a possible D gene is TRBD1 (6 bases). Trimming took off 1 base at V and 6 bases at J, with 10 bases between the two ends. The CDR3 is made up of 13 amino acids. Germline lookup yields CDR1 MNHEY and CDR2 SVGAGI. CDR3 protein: CASSYLQGGEQYF. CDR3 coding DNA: TGTGCCAGCAGTTACTTACAGGGCGGCGAGCAGTACTTC.

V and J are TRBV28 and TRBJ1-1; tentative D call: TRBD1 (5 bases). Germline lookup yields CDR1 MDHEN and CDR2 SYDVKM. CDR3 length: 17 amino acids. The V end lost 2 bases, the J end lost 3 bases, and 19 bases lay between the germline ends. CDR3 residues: CASSLPAWRTTHTEAFF. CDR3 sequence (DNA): TGTGCCAGCAGTTTACCGGCGTGGAGGACAACCCACACTGAAGCTTTCTTT.

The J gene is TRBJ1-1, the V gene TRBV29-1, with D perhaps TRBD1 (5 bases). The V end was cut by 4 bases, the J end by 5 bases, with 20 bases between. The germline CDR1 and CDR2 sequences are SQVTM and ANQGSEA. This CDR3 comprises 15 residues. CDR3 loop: CSVGAPWGLRTEAFF. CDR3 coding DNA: TGCAGCGTTGGAGCCCCATGGGGACTGCGGACTGAAGCTTTCTTT.

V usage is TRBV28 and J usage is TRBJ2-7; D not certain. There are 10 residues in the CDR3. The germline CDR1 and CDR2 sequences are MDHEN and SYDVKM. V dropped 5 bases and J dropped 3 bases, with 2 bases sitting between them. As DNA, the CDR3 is TGTGCCAGCAGTAACTACGAGCAGTACTTC. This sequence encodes CASSNYEQYF.

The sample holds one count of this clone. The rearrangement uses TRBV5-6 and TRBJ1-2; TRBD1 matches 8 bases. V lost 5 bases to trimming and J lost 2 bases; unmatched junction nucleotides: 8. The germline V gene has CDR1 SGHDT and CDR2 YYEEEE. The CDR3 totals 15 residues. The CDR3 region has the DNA TGTGCCAGCAGAAAAGACTCAGGGGGCAACTATGGCTACACCTTC. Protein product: CASRKDSGGNYGYTF.

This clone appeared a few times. The CDR3 protein is CASSLAKGSSYEQYF. CDR3 bases: TGTGCCAGCAGCCTCGCCAAGGGCAGCTCCTACGAGCAGTACTTC. The chain is built from TRBV3-1 (or the pseudogene TRBV3-2) and TRBJ2-7; D unclear. Germline CDR1 reads LGHDT; CDR2 reads YNNKEL (reference sequence). There are 15 residues in the CDR3. V was clipped by 4 bases and J by 0 bases, with 13 bases between them.

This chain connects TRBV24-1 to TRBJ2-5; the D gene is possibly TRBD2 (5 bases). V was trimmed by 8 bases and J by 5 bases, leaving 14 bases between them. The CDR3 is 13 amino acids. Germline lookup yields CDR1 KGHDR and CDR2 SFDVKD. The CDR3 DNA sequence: TGTGCCACCACTGACGGGGTTGTGGAGACCCAGTACTTC. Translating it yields CATTDGVVETQYF.

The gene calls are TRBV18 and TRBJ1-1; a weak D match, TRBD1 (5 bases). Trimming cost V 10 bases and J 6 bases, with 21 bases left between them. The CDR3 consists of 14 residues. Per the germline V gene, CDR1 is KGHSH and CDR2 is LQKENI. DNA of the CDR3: TGTGCCACCTACCCCCCAGGGTCCGCAGCTGAAGCTTTCTTT. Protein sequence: CATYPPGSAAEAFF.

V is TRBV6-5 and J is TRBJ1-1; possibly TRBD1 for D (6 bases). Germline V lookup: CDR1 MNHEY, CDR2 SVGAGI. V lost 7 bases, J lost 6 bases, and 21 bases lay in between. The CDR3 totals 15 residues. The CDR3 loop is CASKEQGRLEAEAFF. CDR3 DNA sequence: TGTGCCAGCAAAGAACAGGGAAGGTTGGAGGCTGAAGCTTTCTTT.

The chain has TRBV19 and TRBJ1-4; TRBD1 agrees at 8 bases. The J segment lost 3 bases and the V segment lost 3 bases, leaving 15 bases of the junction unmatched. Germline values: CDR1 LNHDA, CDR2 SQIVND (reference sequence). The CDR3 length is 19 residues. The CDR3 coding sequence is TGTGCCAGTAGTATCCTCGGGGGACAGGTACCCGGGTCTAATGAAAAACTGTTTTTT. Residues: CASSILGGQVPGSNEKLFF.

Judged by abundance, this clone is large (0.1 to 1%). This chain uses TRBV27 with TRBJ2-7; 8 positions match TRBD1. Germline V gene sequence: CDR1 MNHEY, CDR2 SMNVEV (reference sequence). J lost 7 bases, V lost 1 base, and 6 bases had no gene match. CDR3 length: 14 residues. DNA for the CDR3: TGTGCCAGCAGTTTATTAGGACAGGGTGTGGAGCAGTACTTC. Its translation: CASSLLGQGVEQYF.

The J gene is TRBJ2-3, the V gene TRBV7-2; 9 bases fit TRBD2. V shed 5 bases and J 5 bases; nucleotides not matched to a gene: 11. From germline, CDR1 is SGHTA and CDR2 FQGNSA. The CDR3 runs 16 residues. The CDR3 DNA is TGTGCCAGCAGCGATTGGCGGGAGGGCCGGGGAGATACGCAGTATTTT. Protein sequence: CASSDWREGRGDTQYF.

The CDR3 region is CASSLRPSGRNEQFF. As DNA, the CDR3 is TGTGCCAGCAGCTTACGTCCTAGCGGGAGGAATGAGCAGTTCTTC. The chain links TRBV7-3 to TRBJ2-1; 11 bases map to TRBD2. Unmatched junction bases numbered 4, after V lost 2 bases and J lost 7 bases. CDR1 and CDR2 from the germline V gene are SGHTA and FQGTGA. CDR3 size: 15 residues.

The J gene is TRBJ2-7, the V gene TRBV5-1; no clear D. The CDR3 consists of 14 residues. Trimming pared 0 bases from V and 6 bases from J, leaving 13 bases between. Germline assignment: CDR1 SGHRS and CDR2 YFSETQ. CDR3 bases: TGCGCCAGCAGCTTGGCACCCGACAAAAGCGAGCAGTACTTC. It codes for CASSLAPDKSEQYF.

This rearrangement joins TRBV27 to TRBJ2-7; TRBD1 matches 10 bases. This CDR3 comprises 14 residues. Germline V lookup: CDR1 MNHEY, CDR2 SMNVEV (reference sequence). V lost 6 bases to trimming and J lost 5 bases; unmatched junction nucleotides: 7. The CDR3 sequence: CASRAGQGNHEQYF. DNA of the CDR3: TGTGCCAGCAGGGCGGGACAGGGGAACCACGAGCAGTACTTC.

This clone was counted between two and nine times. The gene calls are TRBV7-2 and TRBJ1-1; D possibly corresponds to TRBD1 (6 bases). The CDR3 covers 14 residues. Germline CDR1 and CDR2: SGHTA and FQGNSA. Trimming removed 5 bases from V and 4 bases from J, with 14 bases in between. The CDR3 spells CASSPQGYLTEAFF. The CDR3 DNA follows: TGTGCCAGCAGCCCGCAGGGGTACCTCACTGAAGCTTTCTTT.

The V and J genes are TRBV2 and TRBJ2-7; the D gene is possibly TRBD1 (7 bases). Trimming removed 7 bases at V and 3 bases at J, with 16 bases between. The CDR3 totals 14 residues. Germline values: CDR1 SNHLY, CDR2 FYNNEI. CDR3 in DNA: TGTGCCAGCACCCCGGCAGGGGGGAACTACGAGCAGTACTTC. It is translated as CASTPAGGNYEQYF.

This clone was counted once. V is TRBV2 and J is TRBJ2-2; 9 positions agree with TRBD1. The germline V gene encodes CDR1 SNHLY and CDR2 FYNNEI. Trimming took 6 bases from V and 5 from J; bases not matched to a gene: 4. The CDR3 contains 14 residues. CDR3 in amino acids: CASSGGQGTGELFF. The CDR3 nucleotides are TGTGCCAGCAGCGGGGGACAGGGTACCGGGGAGCTGTTTTTT.

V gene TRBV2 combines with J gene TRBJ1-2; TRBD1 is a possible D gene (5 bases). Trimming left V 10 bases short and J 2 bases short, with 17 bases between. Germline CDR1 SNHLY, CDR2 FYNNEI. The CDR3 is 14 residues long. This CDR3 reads CAIPQPRVNYGYTF. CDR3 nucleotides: TGTGCCATTCCACAACCCAGGGTAAACTATGGCTACACCTTC.

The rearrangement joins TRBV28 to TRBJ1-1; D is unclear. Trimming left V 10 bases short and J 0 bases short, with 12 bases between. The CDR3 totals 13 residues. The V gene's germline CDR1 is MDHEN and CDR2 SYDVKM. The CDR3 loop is CATVPHLNTEAFF. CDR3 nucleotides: TGTGCCACCGTCCCCCATTTGAACACTGAAGCTTTCTTT.

The CDR3 loop is CASRLTGTGGLDGYTF. DNA of the CDR3: TGTGCCAGCAGATTAACCGGGACAGGGGGATTGGATGGCTACACCTTC. The chain uses TRBV28 and TRBJ1-2; 11 nucleotides agree with TRBD1. The CDR3 length is 16 residues. Unmatched junction bases numbered 12, after V lost 6 bases and J lost 6 bases. Germline V gene sequence: CDR1 MDHEN, CDR2 SYDVKM.

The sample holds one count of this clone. The CDR3 sequence is CASSTGGESNYGYTF. The DNA of the CDR3 is TGTGCCAGCAGTACAGGGGGCGAGTCTAACTATGGCTACACCTTC. The chain links TRBV6-4 to TRBJ1-2, with 9 bases matching TRBD1. Losses at the gene ends were 5 bases for V and 0 bases for J; bases not matched to a gene: 4. Germline V gene lookup returns CDR1 MRHNA and CDR2 SNTAGT. The CDR3 is 15 residues long.

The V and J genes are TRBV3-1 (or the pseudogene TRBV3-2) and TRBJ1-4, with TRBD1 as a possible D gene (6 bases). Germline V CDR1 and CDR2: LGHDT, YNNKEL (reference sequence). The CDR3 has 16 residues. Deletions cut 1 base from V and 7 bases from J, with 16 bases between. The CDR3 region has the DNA TGTGCCAGCAGCCAAGTCGCAGGGAGGGGGGGTGAAAAACTGTTTTTT. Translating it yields CASSQVAGRGGEKLFF.

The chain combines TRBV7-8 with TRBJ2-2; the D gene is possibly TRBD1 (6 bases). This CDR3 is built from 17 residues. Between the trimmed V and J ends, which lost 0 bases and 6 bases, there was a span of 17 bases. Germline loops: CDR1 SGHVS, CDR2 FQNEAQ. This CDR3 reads CASSLASSGAWAGELFF. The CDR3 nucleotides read TGTGCCAGCAGCTTAGCGTCCTCAGGGGCTTGGGCCGGGGAGCTGTTTTTT.

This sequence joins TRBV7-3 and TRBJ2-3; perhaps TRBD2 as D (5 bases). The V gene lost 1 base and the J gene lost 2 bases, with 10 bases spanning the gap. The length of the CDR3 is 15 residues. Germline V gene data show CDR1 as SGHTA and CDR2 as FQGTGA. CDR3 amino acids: CASSLSGLNTDTQYF. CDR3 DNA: TGTGCCAGCAGCTTAAGCGGGCTGAACACAGATACGCAGTATTTT.

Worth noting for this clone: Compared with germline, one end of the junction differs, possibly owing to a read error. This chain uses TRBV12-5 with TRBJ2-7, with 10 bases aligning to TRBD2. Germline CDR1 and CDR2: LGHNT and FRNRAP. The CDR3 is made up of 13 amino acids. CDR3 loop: CASGREAGGLALF. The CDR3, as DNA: TGTGCTAGTGGTCGTGAAGCGGGGGGGCTCGCCCTCTTC.